The T cell receptor (beta chain) under discussion was sequenced for a study of T cells in localized non-small cell lung cancer. The study's findings and limits: A single tumor region was sequenced, leaving heterogeneity possible. Uninvolved adjacent lung had the highest recorded T cell clonality, with tumor below it. Median detection of top 100 tumor clones in adjacent lung was about 52 clones.

Generated by immunoSEQ multiplex PCR, the TCRdb table keeps only in-frame clones and is missing some. This sample yields about 43,000 clones, of which 90% to 95% are seen a single time; under 12% belongs to the top ten. V gave up 0 bases and J gave up 0 bases, with 15 bases separating them. There are 17 residues in the CDR3. This clone came up once. No antigen is known for it. The chain joins TRBV23-1 to TRBJ2-7; D uncertain. TRBV23-1 qualifies as an ORF whose function is uncertain. The source material was PBMCs, sampled before any cancer treatment. The source of this sequence is a woman aged 35 to 75 with stage II lung adenocarcinoma. CDR3 bases: TGCGCCAGCAGTCAATCGGCACACCTCTTGAGCTCCTACGAGCAGTACTTC. Its translation: CASSQSAHLLSSYEQYF.